Below, one T cell receptor beta chain is given with its context. Antigen: not known. This sample is drawn from a study of tissue T cells after allogeneic stem cell transplantation. The study's findings and limits: Shared clones across patients were few; motif clustering revealed tissue-specific shared signatures. Tissue-detected TCR repertoire was only partly captured by blood and spleen T cells.

Clones were sequenced by immunoSEQ multiplex PCR, and TCRdb holds only the in-frame ones, with some missing. The repertoire includes some 25,000 clones, 70% to 75% of them detected once, and 7.7% sits in the top ten. Retrospectively chosen non-transplant comparators had other cancers and at least five gastrointestinal samples, without known gastrointestinal disease. The receptor comes from a female donor older than 55 with lung cancer. The source material was tissue from the ileum, sampled at autopsy.

For the CDR3, the DNA is TGTGCCAGCAGCTTGGGGCCCCTAGCGGGGCCCCAAGAGACCCAGTACTTC. Translation: CASSLGPLAGPQETQYF. This chain connects TRBV5-4 to TRBJ2-5; TRBD2 matches at 9 bases. V dropped 0 bases and J dropped 1; count of bases not matched to a gene: 7. Germline V gives CDR1 SGHNT, CDR2 YYREEE (reference sequence). CDR3 length: 17 residues.